This paragraph covers one T cell receptor beta chain sequence. Clones were read by immunoSEQ multiplex PCR, and TCRdb kept only the in-frame ones, dropping some. The sample consists of around 100,000 clones, more than 85% of them appearing once. The CDR3 totals 12 residues. Germline V gene lookup returns CDR1 MNHEY and CDR2 SVGAGI. Trimming took 6 bases from V and 6 from J, leaving 12 bases between them. The sample comes from a study of siplizumab effects on memory and regulatory T cells. The sequence was obtained from a human donor in good health. The source material was CD4+ T cells sorted from blood. The chain joins TRBV6-5 to TRBJ2-7; D unclear. CDR3 in amino acids: CASRRMTGEQYF. CDR3 nucleotide sequence: TGTGCCAGCAGGCGAATGACTGGCGAGCAGTACTTC.